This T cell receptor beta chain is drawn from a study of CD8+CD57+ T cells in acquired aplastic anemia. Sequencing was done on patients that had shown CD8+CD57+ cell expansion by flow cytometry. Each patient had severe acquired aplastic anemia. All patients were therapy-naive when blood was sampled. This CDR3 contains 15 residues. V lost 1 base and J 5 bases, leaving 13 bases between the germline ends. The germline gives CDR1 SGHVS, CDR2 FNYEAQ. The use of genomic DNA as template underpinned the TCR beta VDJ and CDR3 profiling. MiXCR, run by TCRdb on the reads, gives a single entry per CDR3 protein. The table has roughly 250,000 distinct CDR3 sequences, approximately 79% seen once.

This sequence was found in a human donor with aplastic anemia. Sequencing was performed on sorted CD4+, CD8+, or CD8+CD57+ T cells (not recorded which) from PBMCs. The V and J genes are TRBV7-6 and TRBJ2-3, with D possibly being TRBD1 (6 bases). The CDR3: CASSLVHGTKDTQYF. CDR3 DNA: TGTGCCAGCAGCTTAGTCCACGGGACAAAAGATACGCAGTATTTT.